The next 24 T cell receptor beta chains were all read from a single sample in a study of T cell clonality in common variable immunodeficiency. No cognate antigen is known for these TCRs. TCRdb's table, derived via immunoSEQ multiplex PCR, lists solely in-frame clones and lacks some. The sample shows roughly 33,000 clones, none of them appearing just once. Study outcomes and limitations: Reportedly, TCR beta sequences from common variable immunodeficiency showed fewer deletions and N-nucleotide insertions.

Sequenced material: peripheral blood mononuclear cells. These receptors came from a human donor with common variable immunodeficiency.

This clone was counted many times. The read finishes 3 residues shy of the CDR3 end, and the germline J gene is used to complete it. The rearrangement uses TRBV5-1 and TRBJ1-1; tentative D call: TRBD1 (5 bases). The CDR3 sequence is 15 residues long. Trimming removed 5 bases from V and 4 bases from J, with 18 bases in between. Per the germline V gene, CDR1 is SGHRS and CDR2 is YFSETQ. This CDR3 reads CASSSGARDGTEAFF. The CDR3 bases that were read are TGCGCCAGCAGTTCTGGGGCGAGGGATGGCACTGAA. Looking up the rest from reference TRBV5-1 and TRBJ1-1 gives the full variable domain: KAGVTQTPRYLIKTRGQQVTLSCSPISGHRSVSWYQQTPGQGLQFLFEYFSETQRNKGNFPGRFSGRQFSNSRSEMNVSTLELGDSALYLCASSSGARDGTEAFFGQGTRLTVV.

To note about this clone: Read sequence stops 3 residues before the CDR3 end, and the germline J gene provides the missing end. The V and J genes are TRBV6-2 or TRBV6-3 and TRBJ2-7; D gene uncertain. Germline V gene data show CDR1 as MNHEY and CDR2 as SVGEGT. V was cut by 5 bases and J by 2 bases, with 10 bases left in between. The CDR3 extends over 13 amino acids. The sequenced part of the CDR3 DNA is TGTGCCAGCAGTGAGAAAGGCACCTACGAG. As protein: CASSEKGTYE. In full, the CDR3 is CASSEKGTYEQYF.

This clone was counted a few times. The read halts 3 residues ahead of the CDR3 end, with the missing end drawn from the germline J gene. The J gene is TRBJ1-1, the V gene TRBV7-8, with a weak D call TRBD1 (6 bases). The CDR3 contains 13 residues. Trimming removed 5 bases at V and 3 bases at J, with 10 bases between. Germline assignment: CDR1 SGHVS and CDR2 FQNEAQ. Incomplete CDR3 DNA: TGTGCCAGCAGCACTGACAGGCACACTGAA. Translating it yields CASSTDRHTE. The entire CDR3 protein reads CASSTDRHTEAFF.

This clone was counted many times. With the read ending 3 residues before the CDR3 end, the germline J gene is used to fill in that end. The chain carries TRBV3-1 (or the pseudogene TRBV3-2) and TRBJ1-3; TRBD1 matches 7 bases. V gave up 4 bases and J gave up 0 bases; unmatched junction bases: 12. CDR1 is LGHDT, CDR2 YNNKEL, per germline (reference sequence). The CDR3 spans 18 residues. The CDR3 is CASSPPRTGPSSGNTIYF. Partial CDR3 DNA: TGTGCCAGCAGCCCCCCCCGGACAGGCCCAAGCTCTGGAAACACC.

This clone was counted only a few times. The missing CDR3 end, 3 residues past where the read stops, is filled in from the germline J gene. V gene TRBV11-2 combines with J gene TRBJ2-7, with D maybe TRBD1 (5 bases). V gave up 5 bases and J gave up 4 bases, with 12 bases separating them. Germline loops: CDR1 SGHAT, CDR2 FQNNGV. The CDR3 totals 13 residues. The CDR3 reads CASSLNRLYEQYF. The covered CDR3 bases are TGTGCCAGCAGCCTGAACAGGTTATACGAG.

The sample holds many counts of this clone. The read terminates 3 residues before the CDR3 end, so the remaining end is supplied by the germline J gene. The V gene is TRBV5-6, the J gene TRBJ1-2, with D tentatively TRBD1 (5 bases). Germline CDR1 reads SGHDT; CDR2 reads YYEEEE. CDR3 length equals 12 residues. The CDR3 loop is CASRQGYKGYTF. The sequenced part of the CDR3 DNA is TGTGCCAGCAGGCAGGGATATAAGGGC.

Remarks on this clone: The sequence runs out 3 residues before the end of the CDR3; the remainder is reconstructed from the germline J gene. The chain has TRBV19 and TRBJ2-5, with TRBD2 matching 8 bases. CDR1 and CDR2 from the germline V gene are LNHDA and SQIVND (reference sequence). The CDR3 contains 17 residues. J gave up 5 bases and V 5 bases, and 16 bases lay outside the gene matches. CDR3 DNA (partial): TGTGCCAGTAGTGCAAGCGGGGGAGGATGGGGTACGGAGACC. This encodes CASSASGGGWGTET. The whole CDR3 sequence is CASSASGGGWGTETQYF.

This CDR3 reads CASSGEGAGTDTQYF. Incomplete CDR3 DNA: TGTGCCAGCAGTGGAGAGGGGGCAGGGACAGATACG. The J gene is TRBJ2-3, the V gene TRBV6-1, with 7 bases matching TRBD1. The observed sequence ends 3 residues before the CDR3 terminus, with the missing tail filled in from the germline J gene. This CDR3 comprises 15 residues. Germline V lookup: CDR1 MNHNS, CDR2 SASEGT. Losses at the gene ends were 4 bases for V and 3 bases for J; bases not matched to a gene: 7.

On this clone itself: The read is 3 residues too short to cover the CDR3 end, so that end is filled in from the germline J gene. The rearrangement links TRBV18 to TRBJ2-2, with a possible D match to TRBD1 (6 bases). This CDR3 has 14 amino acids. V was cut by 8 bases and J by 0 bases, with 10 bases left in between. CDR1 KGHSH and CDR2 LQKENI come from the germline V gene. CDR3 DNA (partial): TGTGCCAGCCGACAGGAATCGAACACCGGGGAG. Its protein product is CASRQESNTGE. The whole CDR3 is CASRQESNTGELFF.

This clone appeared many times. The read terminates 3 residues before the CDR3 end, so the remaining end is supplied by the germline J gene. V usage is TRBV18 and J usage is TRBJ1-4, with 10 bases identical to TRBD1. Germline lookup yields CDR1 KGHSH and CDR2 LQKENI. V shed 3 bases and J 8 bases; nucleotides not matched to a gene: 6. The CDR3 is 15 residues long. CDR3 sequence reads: CASSPGTGAREKLFF. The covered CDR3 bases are TGTGCCAGCTCACCCGGGACAGGGGCCCGAGAAAAA. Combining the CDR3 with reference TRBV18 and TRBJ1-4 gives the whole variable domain NAGVMQNPRHLVRRRGQEARLRCSPMKGHSHVYWYRQLPEEGLKFMVYLQKENIIDESGMPKERFSAEFPKEGPSILRIQQVVRGDSAAYFCASSPGTGAREKLFFGSGTQLSVL.

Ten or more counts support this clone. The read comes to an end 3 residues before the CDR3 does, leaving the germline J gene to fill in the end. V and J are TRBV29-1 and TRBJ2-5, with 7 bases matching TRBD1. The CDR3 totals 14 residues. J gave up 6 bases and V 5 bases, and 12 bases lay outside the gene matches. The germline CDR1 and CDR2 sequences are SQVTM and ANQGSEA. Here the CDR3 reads CSVTDRVIGKTQYF. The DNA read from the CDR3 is TGCAGCGTTACCGACAGGGTAATTGGAAAGACC.

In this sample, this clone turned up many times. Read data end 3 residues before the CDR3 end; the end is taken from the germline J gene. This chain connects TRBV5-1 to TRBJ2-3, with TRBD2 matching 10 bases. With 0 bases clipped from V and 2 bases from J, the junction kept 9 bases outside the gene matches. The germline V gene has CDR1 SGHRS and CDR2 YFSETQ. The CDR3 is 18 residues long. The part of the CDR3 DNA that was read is TGCGCCAGCAGCTTGGTTCGAATAGCGGGGGGATTCACAGATACG. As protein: CASSLVRIAGGFTDT. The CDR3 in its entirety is CASSLVRIAGGFTDTQYF. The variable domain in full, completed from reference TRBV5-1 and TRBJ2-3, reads KAGVTQTPRYLIKTRGQQVTLSCSPISGHRSVSWYQQTPGQGLQFLFEYFSETQRNKGNFPGRFSGRQFSNSRSEMNVSTLELGDSALYLCASSLVRIAGGFTDTQYFGPGTRLTVL.

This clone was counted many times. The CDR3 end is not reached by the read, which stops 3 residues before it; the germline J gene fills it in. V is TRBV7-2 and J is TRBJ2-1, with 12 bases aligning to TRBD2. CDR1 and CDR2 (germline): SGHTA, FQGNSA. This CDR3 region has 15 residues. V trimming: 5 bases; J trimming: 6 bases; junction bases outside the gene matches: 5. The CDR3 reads CASSVTSGGPNEQFF. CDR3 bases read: TGTGCCAGCAGCGTGACTAGCGGGGGTCCCAATGAG.

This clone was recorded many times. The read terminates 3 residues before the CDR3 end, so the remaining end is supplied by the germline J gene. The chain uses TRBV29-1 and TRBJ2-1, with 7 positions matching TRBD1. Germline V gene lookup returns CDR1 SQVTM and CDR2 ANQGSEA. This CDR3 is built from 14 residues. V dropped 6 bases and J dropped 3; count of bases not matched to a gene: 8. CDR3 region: CSVPTGALYNEQFF. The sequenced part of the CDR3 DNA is TGCAGCGTCCCCACAGGGGCGCTCTACAATGAG.

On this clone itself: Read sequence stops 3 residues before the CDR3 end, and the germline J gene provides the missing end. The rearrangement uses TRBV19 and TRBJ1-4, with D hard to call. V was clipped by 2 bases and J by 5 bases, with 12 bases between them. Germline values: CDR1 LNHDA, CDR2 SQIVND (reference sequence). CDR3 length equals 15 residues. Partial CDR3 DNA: TGTGCCAGTAGTATAAGGACTAGTGCAAATGAAAAA. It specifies CASSIRTSANEK. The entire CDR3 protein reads CASSIRTSANEKLFF.

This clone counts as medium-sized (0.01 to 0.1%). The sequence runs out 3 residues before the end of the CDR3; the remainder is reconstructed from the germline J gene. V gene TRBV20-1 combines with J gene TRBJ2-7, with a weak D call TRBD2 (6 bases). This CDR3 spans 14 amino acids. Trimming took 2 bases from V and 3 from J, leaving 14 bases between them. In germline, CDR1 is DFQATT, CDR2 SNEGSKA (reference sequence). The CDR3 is CSARSPGEVYEQYF. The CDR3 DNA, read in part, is TGCAGTGCTAGATCACCCGGGGAGGTCTACGAG.

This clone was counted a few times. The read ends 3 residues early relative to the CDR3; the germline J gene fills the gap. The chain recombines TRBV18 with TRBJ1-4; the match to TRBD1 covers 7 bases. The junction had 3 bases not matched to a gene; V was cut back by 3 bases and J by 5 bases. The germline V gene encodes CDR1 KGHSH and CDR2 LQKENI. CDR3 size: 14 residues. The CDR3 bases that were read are TGTGCCAGCTCACCCGGGACAGCAAATGAAAAA. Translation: CASSPGTANEK. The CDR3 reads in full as CASSPGTANEKLFF.

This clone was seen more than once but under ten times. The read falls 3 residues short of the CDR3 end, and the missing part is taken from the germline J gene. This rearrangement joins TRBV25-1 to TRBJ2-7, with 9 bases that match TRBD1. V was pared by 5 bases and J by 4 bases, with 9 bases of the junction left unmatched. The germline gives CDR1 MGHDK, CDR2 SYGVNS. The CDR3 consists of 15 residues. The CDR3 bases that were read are TGTGCCAGCAGTCCCGCCAACAGGGGGCAATACGAG. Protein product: CASSPANRGQYE. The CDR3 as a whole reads CASSPANRGQYEQYF.

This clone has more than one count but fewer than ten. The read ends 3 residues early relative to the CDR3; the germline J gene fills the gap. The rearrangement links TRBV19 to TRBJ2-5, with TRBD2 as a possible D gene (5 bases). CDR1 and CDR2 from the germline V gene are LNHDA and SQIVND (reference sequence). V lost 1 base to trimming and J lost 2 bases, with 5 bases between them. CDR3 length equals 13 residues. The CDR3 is CASSIGGQETQYF. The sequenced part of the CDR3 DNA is TGTGCCAGTAGTATAGGAGGGCAAGAGACC. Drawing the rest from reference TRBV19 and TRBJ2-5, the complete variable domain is DGGITQSPKYLFRKEGQNVTLSCEQNLNHDAMYWYRQDPGQGLRLIYYSQIVNDFQKGDIAEGYSVSREKKESFPLTVTSAQKNPTAFYLCASSIGGQETQYFGPGTRLLVL.

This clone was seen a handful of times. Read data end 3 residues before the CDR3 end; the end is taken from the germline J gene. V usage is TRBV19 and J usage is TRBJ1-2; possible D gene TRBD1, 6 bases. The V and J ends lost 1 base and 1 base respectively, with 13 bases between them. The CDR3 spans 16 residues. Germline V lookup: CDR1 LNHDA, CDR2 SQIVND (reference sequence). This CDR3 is CASSIAADSVNYGYTF. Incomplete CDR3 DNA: TGTGCCAGTAGTATAGCGGCGGACAGTGTTAACTATGGC.

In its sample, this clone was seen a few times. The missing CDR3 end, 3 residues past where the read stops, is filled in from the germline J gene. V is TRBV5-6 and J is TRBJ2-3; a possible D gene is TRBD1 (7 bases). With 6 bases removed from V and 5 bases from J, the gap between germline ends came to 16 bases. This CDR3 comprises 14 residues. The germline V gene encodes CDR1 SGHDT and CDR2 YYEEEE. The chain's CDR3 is CASILRGRGDTQYF. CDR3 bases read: TGTGCCAGCATCCTTAGGGGGCGGGGAGATACG.

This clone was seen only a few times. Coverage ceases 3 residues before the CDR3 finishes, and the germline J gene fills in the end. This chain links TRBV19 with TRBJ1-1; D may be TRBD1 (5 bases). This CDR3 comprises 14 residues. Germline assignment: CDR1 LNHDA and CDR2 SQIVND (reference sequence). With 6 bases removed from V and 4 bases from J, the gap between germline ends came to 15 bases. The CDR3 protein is CASRSPGKGTEAFF. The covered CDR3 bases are TGTGCCAGTAGATCCCCAGGGAAAGGCACTGAA.

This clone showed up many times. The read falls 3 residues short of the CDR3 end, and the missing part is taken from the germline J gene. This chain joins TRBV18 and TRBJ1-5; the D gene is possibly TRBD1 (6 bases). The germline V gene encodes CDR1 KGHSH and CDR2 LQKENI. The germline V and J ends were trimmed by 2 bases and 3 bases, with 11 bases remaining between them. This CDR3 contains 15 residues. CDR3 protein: CASSPYGQFNQPQHF. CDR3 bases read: TGTGCCAGCTCACCATATGGACAGTTCAATCAGCCC.

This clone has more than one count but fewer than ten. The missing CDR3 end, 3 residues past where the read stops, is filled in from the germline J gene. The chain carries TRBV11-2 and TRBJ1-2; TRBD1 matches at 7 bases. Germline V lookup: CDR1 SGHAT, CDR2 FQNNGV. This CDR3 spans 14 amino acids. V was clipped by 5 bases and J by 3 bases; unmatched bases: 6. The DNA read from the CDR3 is TGTGCCAGCAGCCCTTTCAGGGGGGACTATGGC. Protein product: CASSPFRGDYG. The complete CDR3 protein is CASSPFRGDYGYTF.